In this sample, the clone carrying this TCR beta chain turned up a few times. The CDR3 is 13 amino acids. Between the trimmed V and J ends, which lost 4 bases and 4 bases, there was a span of 12 bases. Germline CDR1 reads SGHRS; CDR2 reads YFSETQ. The record originates from a study of cytomegalovirus exposure and HLA in healthy donors. The PCR had 60 Vbeta and 13 Jbeta primers. Profiled with immunoSEQ multiplex PCR; TCRdb holds only in-frame clones, not every one. The table lists 180,000 or so clones, around 80% of them singletons, with 7.7% in the top ten. The TCR was taken from a middle-aged woman in good health and CMV-seropositive. V usage is TRBV5-1 and J usage is TRBJ2-7; the D gene is possibly TRBD1 (6 bases). The sample taken for sequencing was PBMCs. CDR3 DNA sequence: TGCGCCAGCAGCGTCGGACAGAATTACGAGCAGTACTTC. Residues: CASSVGQNYEQYF. Looking up the rest from reference TRBV5-1 and TRBJ2-7 gives the full variable domain: KAGVTQTPRYLIKTRGQQVTLSCSPISGHRSVSWYQQTPGQGLQFLFEYFSETQRNKGNFPGRFSGRQFSNSRSEMNVSTLELGDSALYLCASSVGQNYEQYFGPGTRLTVT.